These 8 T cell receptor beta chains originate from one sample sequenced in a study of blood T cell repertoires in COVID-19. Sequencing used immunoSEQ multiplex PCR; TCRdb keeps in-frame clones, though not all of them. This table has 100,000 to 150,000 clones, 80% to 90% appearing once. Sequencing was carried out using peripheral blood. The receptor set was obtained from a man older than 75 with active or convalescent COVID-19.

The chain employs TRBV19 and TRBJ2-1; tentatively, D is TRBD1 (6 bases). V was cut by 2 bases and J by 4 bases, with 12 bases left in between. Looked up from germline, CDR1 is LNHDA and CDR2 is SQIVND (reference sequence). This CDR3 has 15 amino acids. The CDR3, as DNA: TGTGCCAGTAGTATAAAAGGACAGCCTTACAATGAGCAGTTCTTC. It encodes CASSIKGQPYNEQFF.

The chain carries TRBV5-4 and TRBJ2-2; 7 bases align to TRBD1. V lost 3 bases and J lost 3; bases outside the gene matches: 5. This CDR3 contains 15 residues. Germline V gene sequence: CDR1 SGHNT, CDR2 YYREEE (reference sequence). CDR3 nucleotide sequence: TGTGCCAGCAGCTCCACCGGGACAGACACCGGGGAGCTGTTTTTT. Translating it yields CASSSTGTDTGELFF. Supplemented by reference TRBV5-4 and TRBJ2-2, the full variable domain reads ETGVTQSPTHLIKTRGQQVTLRCSSQSGHNTVSWYQQALGQGPQFIFQYYREEENGRGNFPPRFSGLQFPNYSSELNVNALELDDSALYLCASSSTGTDTGELFFGEGSRLTVL.

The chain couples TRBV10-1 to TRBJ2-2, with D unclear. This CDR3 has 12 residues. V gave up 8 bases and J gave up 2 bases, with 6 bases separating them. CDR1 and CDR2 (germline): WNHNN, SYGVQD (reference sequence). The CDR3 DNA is TGCGCCAGCTCCAGTAACACCGGGGAGCTGTTTTTT. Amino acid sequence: CASSSNTGELFF.

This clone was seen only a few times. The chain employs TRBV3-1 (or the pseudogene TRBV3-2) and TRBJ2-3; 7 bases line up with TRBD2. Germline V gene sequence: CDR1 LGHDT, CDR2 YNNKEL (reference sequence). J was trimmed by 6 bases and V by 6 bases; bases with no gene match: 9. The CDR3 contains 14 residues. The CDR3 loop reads CASRQRDLGDTQYF. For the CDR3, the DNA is TGTGCCAGCAGACAGCGGGACCTAGGGGATACGCAGTATTTT.

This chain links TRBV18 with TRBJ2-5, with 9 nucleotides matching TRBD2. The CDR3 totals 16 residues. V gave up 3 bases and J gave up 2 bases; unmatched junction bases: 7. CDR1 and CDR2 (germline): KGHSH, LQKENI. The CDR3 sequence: CASSPPLAGGQETQYF. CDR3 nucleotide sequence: TGTGCCAGCTCACCCCCCCTGGCGGGGGGGCAAGAGACCCAGTACTTC.

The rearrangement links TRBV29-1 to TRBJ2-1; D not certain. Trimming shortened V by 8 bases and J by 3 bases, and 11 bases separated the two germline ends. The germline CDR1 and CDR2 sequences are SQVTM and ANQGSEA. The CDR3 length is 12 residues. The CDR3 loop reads CSSTKLYNEQFF. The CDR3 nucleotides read TGCAGCTCGACAAAGCTCTACAATGAGCAGTTCTTC.

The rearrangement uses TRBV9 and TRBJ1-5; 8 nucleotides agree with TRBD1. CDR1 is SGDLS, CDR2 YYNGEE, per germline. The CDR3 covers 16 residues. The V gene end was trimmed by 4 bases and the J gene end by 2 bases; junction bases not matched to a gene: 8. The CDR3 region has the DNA TGTGCCAGCAGCATCGGACCGGGACAGGGCAATCAGCCCCAGCATTTT. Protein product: CASSIGPGQGNQPQHF.

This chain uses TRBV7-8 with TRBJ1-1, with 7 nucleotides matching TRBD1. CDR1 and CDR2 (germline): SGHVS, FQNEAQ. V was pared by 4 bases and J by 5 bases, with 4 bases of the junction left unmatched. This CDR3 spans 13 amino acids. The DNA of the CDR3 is TGTGCCAGCAGCTACATACAGGGGACTGAAGCTTTCTTT. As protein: CASSYIQGTEAFF.